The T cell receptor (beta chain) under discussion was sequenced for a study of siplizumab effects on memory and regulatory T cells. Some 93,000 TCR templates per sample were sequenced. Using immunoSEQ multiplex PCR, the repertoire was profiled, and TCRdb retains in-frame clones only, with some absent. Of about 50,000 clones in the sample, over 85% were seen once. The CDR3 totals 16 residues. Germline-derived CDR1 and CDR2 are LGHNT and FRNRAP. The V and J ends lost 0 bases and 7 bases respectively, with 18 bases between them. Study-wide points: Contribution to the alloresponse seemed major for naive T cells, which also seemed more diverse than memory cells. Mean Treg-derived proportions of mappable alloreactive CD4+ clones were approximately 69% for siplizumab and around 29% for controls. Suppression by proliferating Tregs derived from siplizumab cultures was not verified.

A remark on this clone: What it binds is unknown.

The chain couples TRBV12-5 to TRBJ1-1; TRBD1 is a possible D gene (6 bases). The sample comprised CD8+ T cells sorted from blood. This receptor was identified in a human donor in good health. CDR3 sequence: CASGLVLGGAKGEAFF. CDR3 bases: TGTGCTAGTGGTTTGGTACTTGGGGGGGCTAAAGGTGAAGCTTTCTTT.